A single sample is the source of the 25 T cell receptor beta chains below, sequenced in a study of blood T cell repertoires in COVID-19. TCRdb keeps only in-frame clones here, not all; method: immunoSEQ multiplex PCR. The sample consists of fewer than 150,000 clones, roughly 90% of them appearing once. Sequencing was performed on peripheral blood. The receptors come from a man between 45 and 60 years old with active or convalescent COVID-19.

This clone turned up a few times. This chain connects TRBV19 to TRBJ1-2; unclear D gene. This CDR3 region has 14 residues. The germline V and J ends were trimmed by 6 bases and 8 bases, with 19 bases remaining between them. Germline CDR1 is LNHDA and CDR2 is SQIVND (reference sequence). The CDR3 here is CASRMPPQSYGYTF. The CDR3 DNA sequence: TGTGCCAGTAGAATGCCGCCACAGTCGTACGGCTACACCTTC.

The chain links TRBV29-1 to TRBJ1-5, with no clear D. The V gene's germline CDR1 is SQVTM and CDR2 ANQGSEA. The CDR3 spans 14 residues. Trimming took 4 bases from V and 0 from J, leaving 10 bases between them. CDR3 amino acids: CSVVDSNSNQPQHF. CDR3 nucleotide sequence: TGCAGCGTTGTCGACTCCAATAGCAATCAGCCCCAGCATTTT.

This chain uses TRBV2 with TRBJ2-5, with TRBD1 as a possible D gene (7 bases). The germline V and J ends were trimmed by 6 bases and 5 bases, with 16 bases remaining between them. CDR1 and CDR2 (germline): SNHLY, FYNNEI. The CDR3 loop spans 14 amino acids. This chain's CDR3 is CASSWRGQGETQYF. The DNA of the CDR3 is TGTGCCAGCAGCTGGAGGGGGCAGGGGGAGACCCAGTACTTC.

The J gene is TRBJ2-3, the V gene TRBV7-2; 8 bases line up with TRBD2. Trimming cost V 8 bases and J 2 bases; bases outside gene matches: 6. CDR1 and CDR2 from the germline V gene are SGHTA and FQGNSA. This CDR3 region has 14 residues. CDR3: CASSAGDHTDTQYF. DNA for the CDR3: TGTGCCAGCTCAGCGGGAGACCACACAGATACGCAGTATTTT.

The V and J genes are TRBV9 and TRBJ1-2; 7 bases agree with TRBD1. Losses at the gene ends were 0 bases for V and 4 bases for J; bases not matched to a gene: 6. Germline-derived CDR1 and CDR2 are SGDLS and YYNGEE. The CDR3 spans 15 residues. CDR3 in amino acids: CASSVATGATYGYTF. CDR3 coding DNA: TGTGCCAGCAGCGTAGCTACAGGGGCGACCTATGGCTACACCTTC. Together with reference TRBV9 and TRBJ1-2, the CDR3 gives the full variable domain: DSGVTQTPKHLITATGQRVTLRCSPRSGDLSVYWYQQSLDQGLQFLIQYYNGEERAKGNILERFSAQQFPDLHSELNLSSLELGDSALYFCASSVATGATYGYTFGSGTRLTVV.

Written as DNA, the CDR3 is TGTGCCAGCAGCTTCACAGGGGTCAAGAACACTGAAGCTTTCTTT. This gives the protein CASSFTGVKNTEAFF. This chain joins TRBV5-6 and TRBJ1-1, with 7 bases matching TRBD1. The CDR3 is made up of 15 amino acids. Germline assignment: CDR1 SGHDT and CDR2 YYEEEE. V shed 2 bases and J 1 base; nucleotides not matched to a gene: 5.

The chain joins TRBV28 to TRBJ1-6; D possibly corresponds to TRBD1 (5 bases). The CDR3 runs 14 residues. The ends were cut back, 3 bases at V and 8 bases at J, with 11 bases in the middle. Germline CDR1 is MDHEN and CDR2 is SYDVKM. In nucleotides, the CDR3 is TGTGCCAGCAGTTTTTACAGGAAGGATTCACCCCTCCACTTT. Translating gives CASSFYRKDSPLHF.

The V and J genes are TRBV6-2 or TRBV6-3 and TRBJ2-7, with D possibly being TRBD2 (6 bases). CDR1 and CDR2 (germline): MNHEY, SVGEGT. CDR3 length: 14 residues. The ends were cut back, 5 bases at V and 2 bases at J, with 13 bases in the middle. CDR3 in DNA: TGTGCCAGCAGTAGGGGACTGGGAGCCTACGAGCAGTACTTC. This codes for CASSRGLGAYEQYF.

V is TRBV28 and J is TRBJ1-5; 7 nucleotides line up with TRBD1. This CDR3 has 15 amino acids. V trimming: 5 bases; J trimming: 3 bases; junction bases outside the gene matches: 7. The V gene's germline CDR1 is MDHEN and CDR2 SYDVKM. The CDR3, as DNA: TGTGCCAGCAGTCCGGGGACAGCCGACAATCAGCCCCAGCATTTT. It specifies CASSPGTADNQPQHF.

The rearrangement links TRBV5-8 to TRBJ2-7, with D possibly TRBD2 on 5 matching bases. Trimming pared 1 base from V and 3 bases from J, leaving 14 bases between. Germline V gene lookup returns CDR1 SGHTS and CDR2 YDEGEE. The CDR3 is 15 residues long. The CDR3: CASSLKTTRGYEQYF. The CDR3 coding sequence is TGTGCCAGCAGCTTGAAAACAACCCGGGGCTACGAGCAGTACTTC.

The chain joins TRBV15 to TRBJ2-3; possibly TRBD1 for D (5 bases). Trimming removed 5 bases from V and 6 bases from J, with 21 bases in between. Looked up from germline, CDR1 is LNHNV and CDR2 is YYDKDF (reference sequence). CDR3 size: 16 residues. The CDR3 spells CATSPRVSTGTDTQYF. CDR3 in DNA: TGTGCCACCAGCCCCCGCGTTAGCACAGGAACGGATACGCAGTATTTT.

The chain carries TRBV19 and TRBJ1-4; unclear D gene. The V gene's germline CDR1 is LNHDA and CDR2 SQIVND (reference sequence). The CDR3 loop spans 15 amino acids. The V and J ends lost 3 bases and 5 bases respectively, with 13 bases between them. CDR3 loop: CASSIEGGSNEKLFF. DNA of the CDR3: TGTGCCAGTAGTATTGAAGGAGGGTCGAATGAAAAACTGTTTTTT.

The chain joins TRBV3-1 (or the pseudogene TRBV3-2) to TRBJ2-3; D is unclear. The CDR3 contains 14 residues. CDR1 and CDR2 from the germline V gene are LGHDT and YNNKEL (reference sequence). Trimming left V 6 bases short and J 0 bases short, with 10 bases between. For the CDR3, the DNA is TGTGCCAGCAGTGAGATCCGGAGCACAGATACGCAGTATTTT. Its protein is CASSEIRSTDTQYF.

The V call is TRBV6-6, the J call TRBJ2-2; perhaps TRBD1 as D (6 bases). Germline CDR1 and CDR2: MNHNY and SVGAGI (reference sequence). The V and J ends lost 2 bases and 2 bases respectively, with 9 bases between them. CDR3 length equals 15 residues. CDR3 region: CASSYGRGNTGELFF. The CDR3 DNA follows: TGTGCCAGCAGTTACGGCAGGGGAAACACCGGGGAGCTGTTTTTT.

V usage is TRBV11-2 and J usage is TRBJ1-5; tentatively, D is TRBD1 (5 bases). CDR3 length equals 15 residues. Deletions cut 5 bases from V and 1 base from J, with 12 bases between. The germline CDR1 and CDR2 sequences are SGHAT and FQNNGV. Here the CDR3 DNA reads TGTGCCAGCAGCCCTCGGGGGGGGAGCAATCAGCCCCAGCATTTT. Amino acids: CASSPRGGSNQPQHF.

The rearrangement links TRBV27 to TRBJ1-2; maybe TRBD1 (6 bases). V lost 7 bases, J lost 2 bases, and 17 bases lay in between. Germline assignment: CDR1 MNHEY and CDR2 SMNVEV (reference sequence). The CDR3 consists of 15 residues. CDR3 in amino acids: CASKPRVRGNYGYTF. The CDR3 coding sequence is TGTGCCAGCAAGCCAAGGGTCAGGGGCAACTATGGCTACACCTTC.

CDR3 sequence: CASSQAGRDLSPLHF. The CDR3 DNA reads TGTGCCAGCAGCCAAGCTGGCAGGGATCTTTCACCCCTCCACTTT. The chain uses TRBV4-2 and TRBJ1-6; the D gene is possibly TRBD1 (5 bases). Trimming took off 1 base at V and 9 bases at J, with 13 bases between the two ends. CDR1 is LGHNA and CDR2 is YNFKEQ in the germline V gene. The CDR3 covers 15 residues.

This clone has a handful of counts. V gene TRBV2 combines with J gene TRBJ2-2, with D possibly TRBD1 on 6 matching bases. Between the trimmed V and J ends, which lost 9 bases and 7 bases, there was a span of 18 bases. In germline, CDR1 is SNHLY, CDR2 FYNNEI. The CDR3 is 14 residues long. The CDR3 here is CASRSTQGGGELFF. The CDR3 coding sequence is TGTGCCAGTCGCAGTACACAGGGCGGCGGGGAGCTGTTTTTT.

The rearrangement links TRBV6-5 to TRBJ2-7, with D tentatively TRBD1 (5 bases). V was trimmed by 5 bases and J by 6 bases, leaving 8 bases between them. CDR3 length: 11 amino acids. Germline V lookup: CDR1 MNHEY, CDR2 SVGAGI. This CDR3 is CASSRGFEQYF. The CDR3 DNA sequence: TGTGCCAGCAGTAGGGGCTTCGAGCAGTACTTC.

The gene calls are TRBV2 and TRBJ1-2; tentatively, D is TRBD1 (5 bases). V gave up 6 bases and J gave up 5 bases, with 7 bases separating them. This CDR3 region has 11 residues. Germline values: CDR1 SNHLY, CDR2 FYNNEI. The CDR3 DNA follows: TGTGCCAGCAGGGACACATATGGCTACACCTTC. This codes for CASRDTYGYTF.

The rearrangement uses TRBV27 and TRBJ2-7; D is perhaps TRBD2 (6 bases). Trimming removed 2 bases at V and 4 bases at J, with 21 bases between. This CDR3 has 17 amino acids. Germline V gives CDR1 MNHEY, CDR2 SMNVEV (reference sequence). The CDR3 sequence: CASSLVTGLPGRYEQYF. DNA for the CDR3: TGTGCCAGCAGTTTAGTTACAGGACTACCGGGGAGGTACGAGCAGTACTTC.

The sample holds a few counts of this clone. This chain uses TRBV7-2 with TRBJ2-1; 14 nucleotides agree with TRBD2. Germline-derived CDR1 and CDR2 are SGHTA and FQGNSA. There are 15 residues in the CDR3. Trimming at V came to 7 bases and at J to 6 bases, leaving 5 bases not matched to a gene. As DNA, the CDR3 is TGTGCCAGCATCAAGACTAGCGGGAGGGTCAATGAGCAGTTCTTC. Translated: CASIKTSGRVNEQFF.

The count of this clone is one. The chain has TRBV3-1 (or the pseudogene TRBV3-2) and TRBJ2-3; tentative D call: TRBD2 (5 bases). This CDR3 comprises 18 residues. V lost 0 bases and J lost 1, with 17 bases in between. Germline loops: CDR1 LGHDT, CDR2 YNNKEL (reference sequence). CDR3 region: CASSQDSADDLGTDTQYF. CDR3 in DNA: TGTGCCAGCAGCCAAGATTCAGCGGACGACTTGGGCACAGATACGCAGTATTTT.

The CDR3 DNA follows: TGTGCCAGCAGCCAAGGCAGGGCGGTAGGCGAGCAGTACTTC. Protein: CASSQGRAVGEQYF. The chain is built from TRBV3-1 (or the pseudogene TRBV3-2) and TRBJ2-7, with D possibly matching TRBD1 (5 bases). This CDR3 comprises 14 residues. Trimming removed 1 base from V and 6 bases from J, with 13 bases in between. Germline V gives CDR1 LGHDT, CDR2 YNNKEL (reference sequence).

Notes on this clone: Other DNA sequences of this sample code for an identical CDR3. This chain connects TRBV28 to TRBJ1-1, with 9 bases aligning to TRBD1. CDR1 is MDHEN, CDR2 SYDVKM, per germline. V lost 4 bases and J lost 5; bases outside the gene matches: 5. The CDR3 spans 14 residues. The CDR3 loop reads CASSSGQGRTEAFF. The CDR3, as DNA: TGTGCCAGCAGTTCGGGACAGGGTCGGACTGAAGCTTTCTTT.